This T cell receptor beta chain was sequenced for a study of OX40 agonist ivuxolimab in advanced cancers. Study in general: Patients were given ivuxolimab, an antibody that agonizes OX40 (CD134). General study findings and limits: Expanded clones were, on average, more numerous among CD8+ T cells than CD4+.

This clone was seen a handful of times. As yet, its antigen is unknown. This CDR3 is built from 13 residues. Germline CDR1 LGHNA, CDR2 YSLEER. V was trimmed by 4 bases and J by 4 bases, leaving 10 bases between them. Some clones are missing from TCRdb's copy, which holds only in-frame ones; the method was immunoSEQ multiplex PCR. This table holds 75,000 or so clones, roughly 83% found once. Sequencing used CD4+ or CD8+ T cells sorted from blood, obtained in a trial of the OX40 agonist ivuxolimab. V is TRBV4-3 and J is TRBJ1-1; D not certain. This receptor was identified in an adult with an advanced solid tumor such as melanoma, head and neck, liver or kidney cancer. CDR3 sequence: CASSPREVTEAFF. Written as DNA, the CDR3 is TGCGCCAGCAGCCCCCGGGAGGTCACTGAAGCTTTCTTT.